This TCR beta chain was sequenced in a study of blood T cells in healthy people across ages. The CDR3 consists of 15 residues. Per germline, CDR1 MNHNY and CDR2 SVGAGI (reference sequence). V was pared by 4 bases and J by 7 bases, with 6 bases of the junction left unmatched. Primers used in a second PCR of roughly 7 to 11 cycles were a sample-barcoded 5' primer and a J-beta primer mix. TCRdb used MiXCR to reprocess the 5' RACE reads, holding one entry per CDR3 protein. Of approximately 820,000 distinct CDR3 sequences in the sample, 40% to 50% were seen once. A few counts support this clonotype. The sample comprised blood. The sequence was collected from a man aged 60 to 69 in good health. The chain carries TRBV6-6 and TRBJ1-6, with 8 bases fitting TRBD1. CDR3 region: CASSSLQGGNSPLHF. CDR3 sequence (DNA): TGTGCCAGCAGTTCCCTACAGGGGGGAAATTCACCCCTCCACTTT.